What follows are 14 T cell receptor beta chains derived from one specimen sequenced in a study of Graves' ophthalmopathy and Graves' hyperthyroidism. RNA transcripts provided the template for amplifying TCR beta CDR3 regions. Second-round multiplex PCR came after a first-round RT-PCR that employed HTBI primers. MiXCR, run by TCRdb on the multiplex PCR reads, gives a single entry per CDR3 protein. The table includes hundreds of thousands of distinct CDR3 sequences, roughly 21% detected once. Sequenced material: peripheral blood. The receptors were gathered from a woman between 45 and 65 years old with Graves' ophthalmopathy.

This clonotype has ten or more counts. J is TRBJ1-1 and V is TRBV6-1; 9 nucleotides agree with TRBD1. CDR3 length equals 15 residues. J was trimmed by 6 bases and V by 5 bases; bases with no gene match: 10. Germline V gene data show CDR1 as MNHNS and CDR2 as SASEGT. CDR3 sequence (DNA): TGTGCCAGCAGTAAATCCGGGACAGGGAGCCCTGAAGCTTTCTTT. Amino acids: CASSKSGTGSPEAFF.

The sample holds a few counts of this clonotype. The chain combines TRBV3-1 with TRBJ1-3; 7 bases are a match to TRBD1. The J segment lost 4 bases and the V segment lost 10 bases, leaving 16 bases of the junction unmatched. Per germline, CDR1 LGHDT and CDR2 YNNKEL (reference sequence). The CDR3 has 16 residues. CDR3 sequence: CAINRHDRAVGNTIYF. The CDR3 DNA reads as TGTGCCATCAACCGACACGACAGGGCGGTCGGAAACACCATATATTTT.

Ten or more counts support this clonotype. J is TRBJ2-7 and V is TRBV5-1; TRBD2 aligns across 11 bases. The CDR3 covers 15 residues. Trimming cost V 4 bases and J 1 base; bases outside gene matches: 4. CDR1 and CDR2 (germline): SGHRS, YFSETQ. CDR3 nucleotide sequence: TGCGCCAGCAGCGAAGGGACTAGCGGTTCCTACGAGCAGTACTTC. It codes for CASSEGTSGSYEQYF.

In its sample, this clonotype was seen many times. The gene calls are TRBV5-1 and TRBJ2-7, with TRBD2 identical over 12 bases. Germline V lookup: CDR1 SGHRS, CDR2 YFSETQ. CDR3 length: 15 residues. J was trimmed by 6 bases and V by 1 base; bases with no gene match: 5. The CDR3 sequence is CASSLQTSGSAEQYF. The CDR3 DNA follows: TGCGCCAGCAGCTTGCAGACTAGCGGGAGTGCCGAGCAGTACTTC.

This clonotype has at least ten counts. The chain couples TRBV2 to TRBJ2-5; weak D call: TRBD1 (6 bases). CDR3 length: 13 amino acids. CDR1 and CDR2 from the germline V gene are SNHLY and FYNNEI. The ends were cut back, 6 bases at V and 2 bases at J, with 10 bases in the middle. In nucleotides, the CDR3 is TGTGCCAGCAGGGAGGACAGTCAAGAGACCCAGTACTTC. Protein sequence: CASREDSQETQYF.

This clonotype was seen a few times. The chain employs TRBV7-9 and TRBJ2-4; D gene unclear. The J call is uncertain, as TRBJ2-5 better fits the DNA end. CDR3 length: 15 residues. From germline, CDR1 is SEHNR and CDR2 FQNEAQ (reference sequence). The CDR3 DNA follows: TGTGCCAGCAGCTTAGCAGAATGGCCAGAAGAGACCCAGTACTTC. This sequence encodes CASSLAEWPEETQYF.

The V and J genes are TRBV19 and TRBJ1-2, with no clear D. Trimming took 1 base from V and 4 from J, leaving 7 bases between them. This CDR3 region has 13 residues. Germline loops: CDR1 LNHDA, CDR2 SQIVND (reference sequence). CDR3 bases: TGTGCCAGTAGTATAGGTCTCGGCTATGGCTACACCTTC. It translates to CASSIGLGYGYTF.

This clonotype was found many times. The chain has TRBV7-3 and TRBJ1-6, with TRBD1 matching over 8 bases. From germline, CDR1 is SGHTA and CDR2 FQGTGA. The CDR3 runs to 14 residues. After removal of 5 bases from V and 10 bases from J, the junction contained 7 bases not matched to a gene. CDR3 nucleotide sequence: TGTGCCAGCAGCAGGACAGGGAACGGGTCACCCCTCCACTTT. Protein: CASSRTGNGSPLHF.

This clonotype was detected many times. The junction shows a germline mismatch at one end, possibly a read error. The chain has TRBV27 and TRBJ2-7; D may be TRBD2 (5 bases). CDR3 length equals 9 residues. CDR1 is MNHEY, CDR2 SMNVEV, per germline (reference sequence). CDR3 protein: CASRGEQYF. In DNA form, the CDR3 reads TGCGCCAGTCGAGGGGAGCAGTACTTC.

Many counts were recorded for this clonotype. CDR3 loop: CASSLAGDNSPLHF. The CDR3 nucleotides are TGTGCCAGCAGCTTAGCAGGGGATAATTCACCCCTCCACTTT. This sequence joins TRBV7-9 and TRBJ1-6; TRBD1 is a possible D gene (5 bases). This CDR3 spans 14 amino acids. CDR1 and CDR2 (germline): SEHNR, FQNEAQ (reference sequence). V lost 0 bases and J 5 bases, leaving 5 bases between the germline ends.

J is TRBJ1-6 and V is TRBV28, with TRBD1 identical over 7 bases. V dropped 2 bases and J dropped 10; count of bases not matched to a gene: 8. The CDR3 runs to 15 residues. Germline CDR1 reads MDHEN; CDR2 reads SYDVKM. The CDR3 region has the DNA TGTGCCAGCAGTTTACCCGACAGGGTCCGCTCACCCCTCCACTTT. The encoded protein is CASSLPDRVRSPLHF.

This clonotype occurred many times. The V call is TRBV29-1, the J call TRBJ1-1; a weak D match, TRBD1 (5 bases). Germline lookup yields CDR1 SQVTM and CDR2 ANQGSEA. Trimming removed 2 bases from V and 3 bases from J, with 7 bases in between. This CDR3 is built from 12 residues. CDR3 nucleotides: TGCAGCGTTGAACTGGGGGACACTGAAGCTTTCTTT. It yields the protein CSVELGDTEAFF. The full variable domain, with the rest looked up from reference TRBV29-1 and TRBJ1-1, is SAVISQKPSRDICQRGTSLTIQCQVDSQVTMMFWYRQQPGQSLTLIATANQGSEATYESGFVIDKFPISRPNLTFSTLTVSNMSPEDSSIYLCSVELGDTEAFFGQGTRLTVV.

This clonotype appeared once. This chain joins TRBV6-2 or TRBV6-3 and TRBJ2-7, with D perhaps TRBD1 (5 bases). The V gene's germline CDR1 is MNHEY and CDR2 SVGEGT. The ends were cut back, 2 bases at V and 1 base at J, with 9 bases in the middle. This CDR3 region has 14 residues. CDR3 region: CASSYTGVSYEQYF. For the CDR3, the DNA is TGTGCCAGCAGTTACACAGGAGTGTCCTACGAGCAGTACTTC.

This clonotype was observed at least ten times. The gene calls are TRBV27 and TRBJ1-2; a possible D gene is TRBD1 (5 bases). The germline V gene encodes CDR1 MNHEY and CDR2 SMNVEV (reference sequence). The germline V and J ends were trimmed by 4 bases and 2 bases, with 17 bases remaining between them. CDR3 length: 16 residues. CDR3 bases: TGTGCCAGCAGTTCATCTCCATGGGACGGAAACTATGGCTACACCTTC. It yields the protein CASSSSPWDGNYGYTF.